This T cell receptor beta chain was found in a study of CD8+ T cells in alopecia areata. Between the trimmed V and J ends, which lost 5 bases and 5 bases, there was a span of 9 bases. This CDR3 has 12 amino acids. Germline V gene data show CDR1 as MDHEN and CDR2 as SYDVKM. Extraction and reverse transcription of RNA yielded cDNA as the sequencing template. Clones were sequenced by immunoSEQ multiplex PCR, and TCRdb holds only the in-frame ones, with some missing. The data show a few hundred thousand clones, about 50% seen once. This sample's treatment: oral pan-JAK inhibitor, 5-10 mg twice daily. The sequence was obtained from a human donor with alopecia areata. The input for sequencing was CD4+ T cells sorted from blood, taken at week 4, from a patient treated with tofacitinib. The genes are TRBV28 and TRBJ2-5; D ambiguous. DNA for the CDR3: TGTGCCAGCAGTAATATCCAGGAGACCCAGTACTTC. Translating it yields CASSNIQETQYF. Looking up the rest from reference TRBV28 and TRBJ2-5 gives the full variable domain: DVKVTQSSRYLVKRTGEKVFLECVQDMDHENMFWYRQDPGLGLRLIYFSYDVKMKEKGDIPEGYSVSREKKERFSLILESASTNQTSMYLCASSNIQETQYFGPGTRLLVL.